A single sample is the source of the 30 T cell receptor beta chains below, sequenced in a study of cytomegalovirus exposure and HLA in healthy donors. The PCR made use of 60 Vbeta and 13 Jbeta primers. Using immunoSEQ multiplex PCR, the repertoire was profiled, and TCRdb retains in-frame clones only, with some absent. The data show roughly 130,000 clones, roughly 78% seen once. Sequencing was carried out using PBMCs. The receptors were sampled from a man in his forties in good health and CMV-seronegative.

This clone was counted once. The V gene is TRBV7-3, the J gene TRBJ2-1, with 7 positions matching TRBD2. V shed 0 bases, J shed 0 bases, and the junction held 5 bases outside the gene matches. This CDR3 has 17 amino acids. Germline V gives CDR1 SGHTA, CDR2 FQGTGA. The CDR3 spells CASSLTGSGHSYNEQFF. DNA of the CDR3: TGTGCCAGCAGCTTAACGGGTAGCGGGCACTCCTACAATGAGCAGTTCTTC. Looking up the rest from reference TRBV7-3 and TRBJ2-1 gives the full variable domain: GAGVSQTPSNKVTEKGKYVELRCDPISGHTALYWYRQSLGQGPEFLIYFQGTGAADDSGLPNDRFFAVRPEGSVSTLKIQRTERGDSAVYLCASSLTGSGHSYNEQFFGPGTRLTVL.

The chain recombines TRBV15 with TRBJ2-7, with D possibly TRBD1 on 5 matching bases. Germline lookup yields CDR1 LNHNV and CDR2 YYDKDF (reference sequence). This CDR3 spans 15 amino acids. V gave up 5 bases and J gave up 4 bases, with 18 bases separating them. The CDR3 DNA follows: TGTGCCACCAGCCTAGACAAGGGGCCGAGGTACGAGCAGTACTTC. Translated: CATSLDKGPRYEQYF.

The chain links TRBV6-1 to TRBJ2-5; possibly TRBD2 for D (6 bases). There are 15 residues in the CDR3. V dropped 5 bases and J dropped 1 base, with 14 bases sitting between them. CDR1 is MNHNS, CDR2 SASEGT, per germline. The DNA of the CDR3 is TGTGCCAGCAGTAGCTCAGGGAGGCTCCAAGAGACCCAGTACTTC. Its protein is CASSSSGRLQETQYF.

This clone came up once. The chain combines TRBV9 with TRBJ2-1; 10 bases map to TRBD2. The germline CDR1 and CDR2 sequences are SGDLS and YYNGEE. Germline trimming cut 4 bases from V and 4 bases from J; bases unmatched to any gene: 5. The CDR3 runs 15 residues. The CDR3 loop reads CASSRTSGGYNEQFF. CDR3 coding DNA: TGTGCCAGCAGCCGGACTAGCGGTGGGTACAATGAGCAGTTCTTC.

The CDR3 bases are TGCGCCAGCAGCCAAGCTGCGAGCGTGGCAGGGGCCACAGATACGCAGTATTTT. Translated: CASSQAASVAGATDTQYF. The chain joins TRBV4-1 to TRBJ2-3, with D tentatively TRBD1 (6 bases). Germline V gene sequence: CDR1 MGHRA, CDR2 YSYEKL. V was trimmed by 1 base and J by 2 bases, leaving 19 bases between them. The CDR3 has 18 residues.

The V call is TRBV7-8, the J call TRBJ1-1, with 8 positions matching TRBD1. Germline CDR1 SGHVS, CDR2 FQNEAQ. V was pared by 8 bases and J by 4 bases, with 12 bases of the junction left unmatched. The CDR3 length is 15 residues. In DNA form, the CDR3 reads TGTGCCAGCCAAAGGACCACAGGGGGGAGCACTGAAGCTTTCTTT. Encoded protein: CASQRTTGGSTEAFF.

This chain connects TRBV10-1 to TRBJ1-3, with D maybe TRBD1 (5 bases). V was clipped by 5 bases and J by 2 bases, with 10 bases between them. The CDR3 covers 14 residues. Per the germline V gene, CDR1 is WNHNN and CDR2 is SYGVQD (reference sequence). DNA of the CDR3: TGCGCCAGCAGTCGGGAGGGGACTGGAAACACCATATATTTT. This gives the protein CASSREGTGNTIYF.

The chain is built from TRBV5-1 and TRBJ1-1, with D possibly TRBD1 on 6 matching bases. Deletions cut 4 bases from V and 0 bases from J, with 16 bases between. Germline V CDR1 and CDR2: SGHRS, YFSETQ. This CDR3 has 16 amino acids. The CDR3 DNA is TGCGCCAGCAGCGGTTCAAACGGGACACTGAACACTGAAGCTTTCTTT. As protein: CASSGSNGTLNTEAFF.

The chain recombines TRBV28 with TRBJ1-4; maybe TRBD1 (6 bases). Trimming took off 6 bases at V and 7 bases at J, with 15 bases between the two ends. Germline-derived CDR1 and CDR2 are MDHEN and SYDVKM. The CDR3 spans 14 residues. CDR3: CASRDRSPSEKLFF. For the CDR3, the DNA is TGTGCCAGCAGAGACAGGTCCCCTTCTGAAAAACTGTTTTTT. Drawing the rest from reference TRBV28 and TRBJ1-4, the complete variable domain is DVKVTQSSRYLVKRTGEKVFLECVQDMDHENMFWYRQDPGLGLRLIYFSYDVKMKEKGDIPEGYSVSREKKERFSLILESASTNQTSMYLCASRDRSPSEKLFFGSGTQLSVL.

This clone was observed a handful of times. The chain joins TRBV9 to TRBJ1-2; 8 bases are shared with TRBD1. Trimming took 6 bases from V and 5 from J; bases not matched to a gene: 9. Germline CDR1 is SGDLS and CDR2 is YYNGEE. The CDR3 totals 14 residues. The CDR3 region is CASTPAGGGYGYTF. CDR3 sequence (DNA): TGTGCCAGCACCCCAGCAGGGGGCGGTTATGGCTACACCTTC. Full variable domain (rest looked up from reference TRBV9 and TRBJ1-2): DSGVTQTPKHLITATGQRVTLRCSPRSGDLSVYWYQQSLDQGLQFLIQYYNGEERAKGNILERFSAQQFPDLHSELNLSSLELGDSALYFCASTPAGGGYGYTFGSGTRLTVV.

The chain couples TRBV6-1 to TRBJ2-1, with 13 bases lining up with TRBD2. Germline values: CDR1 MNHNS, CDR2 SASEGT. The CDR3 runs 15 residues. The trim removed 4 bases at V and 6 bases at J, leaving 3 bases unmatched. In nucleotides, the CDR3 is TGTGCCAGCAGTGGAGGACTAGCGGGGGCCAATGAGCAGTTCTTC. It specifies CASSGGLAGANEQFF.

The CDR3 nucleotides are TGCGCCAGCAGCCAAGATGGGGCAATTAACTATGGCTACACCTTC. Its translation is CASSQDGAINYGYTF. V gene TRBV4-1 combines with J gene TRBJ1-2; maybe TRBD1 (5 bases). From germline, CDR1 is MGHRA and CDR2 YSYEKL. V lost 0 bases to trimming and J lost 1 base, with 9 bases between them. The CDR3 length is 15 residues.

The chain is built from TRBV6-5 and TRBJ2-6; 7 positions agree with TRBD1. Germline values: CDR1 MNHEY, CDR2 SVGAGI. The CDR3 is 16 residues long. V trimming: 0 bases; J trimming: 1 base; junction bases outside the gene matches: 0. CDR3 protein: CASSYSDRSGANVLTF. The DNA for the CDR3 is TGTGCCAGCAGTTACTCGGACAGGTCTGGGGCCAACGTCCTGACTTTC.

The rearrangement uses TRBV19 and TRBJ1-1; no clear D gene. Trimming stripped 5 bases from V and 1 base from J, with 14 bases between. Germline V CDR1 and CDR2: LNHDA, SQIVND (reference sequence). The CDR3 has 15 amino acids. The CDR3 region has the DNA TGTGCCAGTAGTGACGTGAGGGCGGGGAACACTGAAGCTTTCTTT. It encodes CASSDVRAGNTEAFF.

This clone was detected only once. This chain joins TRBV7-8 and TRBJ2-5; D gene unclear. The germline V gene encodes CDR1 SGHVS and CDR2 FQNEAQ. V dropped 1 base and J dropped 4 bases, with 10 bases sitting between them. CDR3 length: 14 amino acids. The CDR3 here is CASSLVASGETQYF. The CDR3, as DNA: TGTGCCAGCAGCTTAGTGGCCAGTGGAGAGACCCAGTACTTC.

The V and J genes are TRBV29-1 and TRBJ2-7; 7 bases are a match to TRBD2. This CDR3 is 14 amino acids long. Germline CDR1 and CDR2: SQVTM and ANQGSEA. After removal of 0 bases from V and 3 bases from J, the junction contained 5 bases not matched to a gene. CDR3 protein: CSVEDRPGGYEQYF. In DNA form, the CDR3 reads TGCAGCGTTGAAGATCGGCCGGGAGGCTACGAGCAGTACTTC.

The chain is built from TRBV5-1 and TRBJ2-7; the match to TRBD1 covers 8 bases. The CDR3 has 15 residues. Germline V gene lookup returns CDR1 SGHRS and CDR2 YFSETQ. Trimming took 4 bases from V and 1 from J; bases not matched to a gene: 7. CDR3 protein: CASSTVTGGSYEQYF. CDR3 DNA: TGCGCCAGCAGCACGGTCACAGGGGGATCCTACGAGCAGTACTTC.

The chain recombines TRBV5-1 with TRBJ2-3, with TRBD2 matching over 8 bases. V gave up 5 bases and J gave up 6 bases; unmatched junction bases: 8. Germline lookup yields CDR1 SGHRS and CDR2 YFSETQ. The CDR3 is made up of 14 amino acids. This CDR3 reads CASSSAASGDTQYF. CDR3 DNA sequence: TGCGCCAGCAGTTCTGCGGCTAGCGGGGATACGCAGTATTTT.

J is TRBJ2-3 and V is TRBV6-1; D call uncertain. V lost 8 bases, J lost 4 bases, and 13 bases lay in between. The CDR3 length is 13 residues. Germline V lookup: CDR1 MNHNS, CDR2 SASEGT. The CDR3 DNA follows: TGTGCCAGCGAGCCGGTGGTACCAGATACGCAGTATTTT. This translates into CASEPVVPDTQYF.

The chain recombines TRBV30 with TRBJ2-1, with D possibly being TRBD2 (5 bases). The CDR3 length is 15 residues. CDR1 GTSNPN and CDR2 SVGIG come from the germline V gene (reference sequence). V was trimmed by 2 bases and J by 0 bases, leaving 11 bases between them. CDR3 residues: CAWSRDGGSYNEQFF. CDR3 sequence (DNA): TGTGCCTGGAGTAGAGACGGAGGCTCCTACAATGAGCAGTTCTTC.

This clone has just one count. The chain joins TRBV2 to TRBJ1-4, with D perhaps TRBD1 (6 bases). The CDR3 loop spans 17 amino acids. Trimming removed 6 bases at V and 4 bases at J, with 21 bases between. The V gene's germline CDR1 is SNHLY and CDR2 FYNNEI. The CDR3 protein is CASRIGQNSAFNEKLFF. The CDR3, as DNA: TGTGCCAGCAGGATCGGACAGAACTCCGCCTTTAATGAAAAACTGTTTTTT.

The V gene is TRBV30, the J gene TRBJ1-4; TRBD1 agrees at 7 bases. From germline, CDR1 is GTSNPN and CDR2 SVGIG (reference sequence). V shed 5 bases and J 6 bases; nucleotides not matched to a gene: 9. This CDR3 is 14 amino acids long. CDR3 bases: TGTGCCTGGTCTAGGACAGGAGGGGATGAAAAACTGTTTTTT. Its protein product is CAWSRTGGDEKLFF.

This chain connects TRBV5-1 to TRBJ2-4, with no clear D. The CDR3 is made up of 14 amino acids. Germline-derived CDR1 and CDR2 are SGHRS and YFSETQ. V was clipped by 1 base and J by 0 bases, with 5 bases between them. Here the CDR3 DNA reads TGCGCCAGCAGCTTGACTTCAGCCAAAAACATTCAGTACTTC. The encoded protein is CASSLTSAKNIQYF.

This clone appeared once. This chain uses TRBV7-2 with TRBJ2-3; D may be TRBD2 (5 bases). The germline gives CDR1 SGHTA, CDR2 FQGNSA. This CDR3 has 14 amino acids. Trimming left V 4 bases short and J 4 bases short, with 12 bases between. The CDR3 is CASSSPGSADTQYF. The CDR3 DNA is TGTGCCAGCAGCTCACCGGGGAGCGCAGATACGCAGTATTTT.

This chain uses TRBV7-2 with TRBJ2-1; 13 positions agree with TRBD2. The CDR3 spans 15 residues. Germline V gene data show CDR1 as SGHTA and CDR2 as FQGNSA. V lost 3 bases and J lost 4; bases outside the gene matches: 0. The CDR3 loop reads CASSLTSGRYNEQFF. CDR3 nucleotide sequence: TGTGCCAGCAGCTTGACTAGCGGGAGGTACAATGAGCAGTTCTTC.

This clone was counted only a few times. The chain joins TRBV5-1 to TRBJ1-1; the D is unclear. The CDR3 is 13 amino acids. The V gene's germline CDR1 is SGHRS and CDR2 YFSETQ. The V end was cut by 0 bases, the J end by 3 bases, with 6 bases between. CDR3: CASSLVQDTEAFF. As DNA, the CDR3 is TGCGCCAGCAGCTTGGTCCAGGACACTGAAGCTTTCTTT.

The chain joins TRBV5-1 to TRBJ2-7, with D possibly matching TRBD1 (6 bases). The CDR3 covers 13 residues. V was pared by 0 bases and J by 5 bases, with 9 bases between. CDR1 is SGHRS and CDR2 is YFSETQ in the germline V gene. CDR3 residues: CASSLDRVDEQYF. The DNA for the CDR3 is TGCGCCAGCAGCTTGGACAGGGTGGACGAGCAGTACTTC.

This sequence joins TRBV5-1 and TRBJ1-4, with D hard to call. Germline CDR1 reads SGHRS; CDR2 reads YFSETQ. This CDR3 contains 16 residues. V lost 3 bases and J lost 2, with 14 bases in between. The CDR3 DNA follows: TGCGCCAGCAGCTCAACCTCGACGGGTACTAATGAAAAACTGTTTTTT. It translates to CASSSTSTGTNEKLFF.

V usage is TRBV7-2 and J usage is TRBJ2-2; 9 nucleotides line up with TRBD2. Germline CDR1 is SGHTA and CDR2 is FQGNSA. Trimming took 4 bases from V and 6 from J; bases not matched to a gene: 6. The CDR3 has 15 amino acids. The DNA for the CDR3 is TGTGCCAGCAGCTCGCTTAGCGGGAGTGCCGGGGAGCTGTTTTTT. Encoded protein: CASSSLSGSAGELFF.

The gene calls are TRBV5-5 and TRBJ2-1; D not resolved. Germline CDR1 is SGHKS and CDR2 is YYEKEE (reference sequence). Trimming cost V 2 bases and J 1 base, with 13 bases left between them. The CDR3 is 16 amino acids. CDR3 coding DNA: TGTGCCAGCAGCTTTGGAGTTATGGTGTCCTACAATGAGCAGTTCTTC. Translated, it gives CASSFGVMVSYNEQFF.